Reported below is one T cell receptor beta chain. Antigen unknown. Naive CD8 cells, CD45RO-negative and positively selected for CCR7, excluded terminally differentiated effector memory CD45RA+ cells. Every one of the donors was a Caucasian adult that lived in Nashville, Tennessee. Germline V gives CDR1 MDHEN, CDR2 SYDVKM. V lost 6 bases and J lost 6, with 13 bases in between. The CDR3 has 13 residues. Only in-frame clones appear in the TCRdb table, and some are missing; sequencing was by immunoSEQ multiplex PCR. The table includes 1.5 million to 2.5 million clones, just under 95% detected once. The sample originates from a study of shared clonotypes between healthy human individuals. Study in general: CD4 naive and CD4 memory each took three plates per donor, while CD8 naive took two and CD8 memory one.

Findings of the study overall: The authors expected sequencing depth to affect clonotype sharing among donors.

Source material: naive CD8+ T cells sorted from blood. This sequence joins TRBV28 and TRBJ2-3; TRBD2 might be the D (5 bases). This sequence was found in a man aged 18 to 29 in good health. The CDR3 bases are TGTGCCAGCAGATATGGAGGAGGTGATACGCAGTATTTT. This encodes CASRYGGGDTQYF.